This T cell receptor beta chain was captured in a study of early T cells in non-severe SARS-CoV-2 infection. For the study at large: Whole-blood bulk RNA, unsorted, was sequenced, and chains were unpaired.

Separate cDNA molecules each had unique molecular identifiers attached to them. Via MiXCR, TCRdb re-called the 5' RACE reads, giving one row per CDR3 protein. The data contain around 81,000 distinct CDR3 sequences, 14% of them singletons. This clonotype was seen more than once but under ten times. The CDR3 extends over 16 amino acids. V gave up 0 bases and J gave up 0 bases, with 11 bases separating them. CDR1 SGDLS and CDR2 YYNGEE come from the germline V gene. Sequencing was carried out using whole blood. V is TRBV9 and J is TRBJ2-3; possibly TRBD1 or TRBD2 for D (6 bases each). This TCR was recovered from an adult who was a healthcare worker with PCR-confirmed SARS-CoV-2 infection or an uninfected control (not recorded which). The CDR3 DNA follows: TGTGCCAGCAGCGTAGCAATGGGGGGCAGCACAGATACGCAGTATTTT. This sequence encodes CASSVAMGGSTDTQYF.